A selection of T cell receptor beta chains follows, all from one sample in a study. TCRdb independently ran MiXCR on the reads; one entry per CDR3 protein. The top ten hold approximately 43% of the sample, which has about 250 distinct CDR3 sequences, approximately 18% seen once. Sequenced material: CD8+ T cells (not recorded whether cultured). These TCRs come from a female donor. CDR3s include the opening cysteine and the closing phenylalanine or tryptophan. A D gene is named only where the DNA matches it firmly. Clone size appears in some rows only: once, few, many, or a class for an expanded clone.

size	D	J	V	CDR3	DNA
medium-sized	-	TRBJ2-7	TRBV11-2	CASSFSGDYEQYF	TGTGCCAGCAGCTTTTCGGGAGATTACGAGCAGTACTTC
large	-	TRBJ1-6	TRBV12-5	CASTEEGSPLHF	TGTGCTAGCACAGAGGAGGGTTCACCCCTCCACTTT
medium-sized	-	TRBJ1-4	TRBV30	CAFDKSNEKLFF	TGTGCCTTTGACAAGAGTAATGAAAAACTGTTTTTT
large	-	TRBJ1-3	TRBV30	CAREQTGNTIYF	TGTGCCCGCGAGCAAACTGGAAACACCATATATTTT
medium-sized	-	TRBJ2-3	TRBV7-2	CASSLSLGKF	TGTGCCAGCAGCTTAAGTTTAGGGAAATTT
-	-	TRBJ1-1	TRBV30	CAWNIGGHTEAFF	TGTGCCTGGAATATTGGCGGACACACTGAAGCTTTCTTT
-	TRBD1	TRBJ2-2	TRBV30	CAWSEGTGNTGEPFF	TGTGCCTGGAGTGAGGGGACAGGGAACACCGGGGAGCCGTTTTTT
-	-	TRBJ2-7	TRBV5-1	CASRTVNSYEQYF	TGCGCCAGCAGGACAGTGAATTCCTACGAGCAGTACTTC
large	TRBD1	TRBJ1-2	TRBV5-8	CASSPGGSLGGQDGYTF	TGTGCCAGCAGTCCCGGAGGCAGTCTCGGGGGACAGGATGGCTACACCTTC
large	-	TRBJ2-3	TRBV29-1	CSVLRGPEGDTQYF	TGCAGCGTTCTGCGGGGGCCGGAGGGAGATACGCAGTATTTT
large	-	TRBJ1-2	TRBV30	CAWSVRESDGYTF	TGTGCCTGGAGTGTCAGGGAATCGGATGGCTACACCTTC
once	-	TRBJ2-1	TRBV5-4	CAGSFRGSYNERFF	TGTGCCGGCAGCTTTCGAGGCTCCTACAATGAGCGGTTCTTC
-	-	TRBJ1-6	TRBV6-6	CASSYSGGEASPLHF	TGTGCCAGCAGTTACTCGGGGGGGGAGGCTTCACCCCTCCACTTT
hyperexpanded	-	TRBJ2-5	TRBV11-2	CASRLFETQYF	TGTGCCAGCAGATTATTTGAGACCCAGTACTTC
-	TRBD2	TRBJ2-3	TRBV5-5	CASSPWLTSGYTDTRYF	TGTGCCAGTAGCCCCTGGTTAACTAGCGGGTACACAGATACGCGGTATTTT
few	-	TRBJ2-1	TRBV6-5	CASSTSNEQFF	TGTGCCAGCAGTACGAGCAATGAGCAGTTCTTC
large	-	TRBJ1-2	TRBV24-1	CATSDFTAAEGYTF	TGTGCCACCAGTGATTTCACGGCAGCTGAGGGCTACACCTTC
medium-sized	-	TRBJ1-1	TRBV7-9	CASSSSLEAFF	TGTGCCAGCAGCTCAAGCCTTGAAGCTTTCTTT
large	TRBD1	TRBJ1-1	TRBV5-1	CASSLSTQGATEAFF	TGCGCCAGCAGCCTTTCTACACAGGGGGCGACTGAAGCTTTCTTT
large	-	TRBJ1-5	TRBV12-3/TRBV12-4	CASSLEFDQPQHF	TGTGCCAGCAGTTTAGAATTTGATCAGCCCCAGCATTTT
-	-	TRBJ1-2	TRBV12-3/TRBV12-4	CASSSANYGCSF	TGTGCCAGCAGTTCAGCTAACTATGGCTGCAGCTTC
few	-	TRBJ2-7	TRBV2	CASSSRDGTYEQYF	TGTGCCAGCAGTTCCCGGGACGGAACCTACGAGCAGTACTTC
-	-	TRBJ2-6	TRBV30	CAWSVWRRESGADVLTF	TGTGCCTGGAGTGTATGGCGGCGGGAGTCAGGGGCCGACGTCCTGACTTTC
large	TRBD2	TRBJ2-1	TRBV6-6	CASTRTGLAGGYHNEQFF	TGTGCCAGCACGCGGACGGGACTAGCGGGGGGGTATCACAATGAGCAGTTCTTC
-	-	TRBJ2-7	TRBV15	CATGTDPGSYEQYF	TGTGCCACCGGCACAGATCCAGGGTCCTACGAGCAGTACTTC
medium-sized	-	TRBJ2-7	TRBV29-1	CSVSGVSYEQYF	TGCAGCGTTTCAGGGGTATCCTACGAGCAGTACTTC
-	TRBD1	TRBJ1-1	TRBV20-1	CSASALGRTGATASGRERDLEAFF	TGCAGTGCTAGCGCGTTAGGTCGTACAGGGGCGACAGCGTCGGGACGAGAGAGGGACCTTGAAGCTTTCTTT
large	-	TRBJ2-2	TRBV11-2	CASSLGPNTGELFF	TGTGCCAGCAGCTTAGGACCCAACACCGGGGAGCTGTTTTTT
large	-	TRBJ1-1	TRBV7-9	CASSLASGGNTEAFF	TGTGCCAGCAGCTTAGCCTCCGGGGGTAACACTGAAGCTTTCTTT
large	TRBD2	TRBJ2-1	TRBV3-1	CASRKAGTRIYNEQFF	TGTGCCAGCAGAAAAGCCGGGACTAGGATCTACAATGAGCAGTTCTTC
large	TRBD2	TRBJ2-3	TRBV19	CASSLAGTPTDTQYF	TGTGCCAGTAGTCTAGCGGGAACCCCCACAGATACGCAGTATTTT
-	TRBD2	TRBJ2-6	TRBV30	CAWSAWRRESGANVPTF	TGTGCCTGGAGTGCATGGCGGCGGGAGTCTGGGGCCAACGTCCCGACTTTC
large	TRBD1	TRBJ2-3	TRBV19	CASSEDRGLADTQYF	TGTGCCAGTAGTGAGGACAGGGGGCTTGCAGATACGCAGTATTTT
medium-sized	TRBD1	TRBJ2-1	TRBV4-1	CASSQDREVFNEQFF	TGCGCCAGCAGCCAGGACAGGGAAGTGTTTAATGAGCAGTTCTTC
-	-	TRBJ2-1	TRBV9	CASSDIKGEQFF	TGTGCCAGCAGCGATATTAAGGGGGAGCAGTTCTTC
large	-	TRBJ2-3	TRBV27	CASSSTYPQSTDTQYF	TGTGCCAGCAGTTCTACATACCCTCAAAGCACAGATACGCAGTATTTT
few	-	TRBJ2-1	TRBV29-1	CSVPDVSSYNEQFF	TGCAGCGTTCCCGACGTAAGCTCCTACAATGAGCAGTTCTTC
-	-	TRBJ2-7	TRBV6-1	CASSGRQTAVMSSYEQYF	TGTGCCAGCAGTGGCCGCCAAACAGCGGTAATGAGCTCCTACGAGCAGTACTTC
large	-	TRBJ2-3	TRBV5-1	CASSLASRVGTDTQYF	TGCGCCAGCAGCTTGGCGTCAAGGGTTGGGACAGATACGCAGTATTTT
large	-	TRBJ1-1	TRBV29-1	CSVGVKNTEAFF	TGCAGCGTTGGGGTCAAGAACACTGAAGCTTTCTTT
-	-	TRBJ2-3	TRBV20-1	CSARSLPRATDTQYF	TGCAGTGCTAGATCTCTCCCCAGGGCGACAGATACGCAGTATTTT
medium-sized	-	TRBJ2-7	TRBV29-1	CSVPGISYYEQYF	TGCAGCGTTCCAGGAATTTCCTACTACGAGCAGTACTTC